A selection of T cell receptor beta chains follows, all from one sample in a study of identical twins. TCRdb recomputed calls from the 5' RACE reads with MiXCR, one row per CDR3 protein. The sample has 250,000 to 300,000 distinct CDR3 sequences, around 8.8% seen once. A further study also used this sample, focusing on yellow fever vaccine responses in identical twins.

The sequencing sample was made of CD8+ T cells sorted from blood. These receptors all stem from a woman under 30 in good health. Each CDR3 is given with its conserved first and last residue. D genes are given only for firm matches. Clone sizes are given selectively: once, few, many, or a class where the clone is expanded.

j_call v_call clone_size cdr3_length d_call cdr3_aa cdr3_nt
TRBJ2-7 TRBV20-1 - 15 TRBD1 CSASLVEGALYEQYF TGCAGTGCTAGTCTTGTAGAGGGGGCCCTATACGAGCAGTACTTC
TRBJ1-1 TRBV29-1 many 12 - CSVGGGGTEAFF TGCAGCGTGGGGGGAGGGGGCACTGAAGCTTTCTTT
TRBJ1-2 TRBV29-1 few 12 - CSGTSGAYGYTF TGCAGCGGGACCTCCGGGGCCTATGGCTACACCTTC
TRBJ2-3 TRBV6-2/TRBV6-3 few 16 - CASSPTGAASTDTQYF TGTGCCAGCAGTCCTACAGGAGCGGCTAGCACAGATACGCAGTATTTT
TRBJ2-3 TRBV10-3 few 18 TRBD2 CAISEPFGTRFPTDTQYF TGTGCCATCAGTGAGCCTTTCGGGACTAGATTCCCCACAGATACGCAGTATTTT
TRBJ2-7 TRBV7-9 many 13 - CASSVGRDPEQYF TGTGCCAGCAGCGTTGGACGGGACCCTGAGCAGTACTTC
TRBJ1-5 TRBV29-1 many 12 TRBD1 CSVVTGDQPQHF TGCAGCGTTGTGACAGGGGACCAGCCCCAGCATTTT
TRBJ1-1 TRBV7-9 few 15 - CASSFEATGGAEAFF TGTGCCAGCAGCTTCGAAGCGACAGGAGGGGCTGAAGCTTTCTTT
TRBJ2-1 TRBV7-9 - 13 - CASSPGLVNEQFF TGTGCCAGCAGCCCCGGACTGGTCAATGAGCAGTTCTTC
TRBJ2-3 TRBV20-1 few 16 - CSATDRDTLSTDTQYF TGCAGTGCTACGGACAGAGATACACTTAGCACAGATACGCAGTATTTT
TRBJ2-1 TRBV2 - 15 TRBD2 CASSDSTSGYNEQFF TGTGCCAGCAGTGATTCGACTAGCGGCTACAATGAGCAGTTCTTC
TRBJ2-5 TRBV28 few 15 TRBD2 CASTTGSGRLETQYF TGTGCCAGCACCACTGGGAGCGGGAGATTGGAGACCCAGTACTTC
TRBJ1-1 TRBV6-2/TRBV6-3 - 15 - CASSLTLWGNTEAFF TGTGCCAGCAGCTTGACCCTGTGGGGGAACACTGAAGCTTTCTTT
TRBJ2-1 TRBV3-1 few 13 - CASSHTKVGEQFF TGTGCCAGCAGCCACACTAAAGTAGGTGAGCAGTTCTTC
TRBJ2-3 TRBV29-1 many 13 TRBD2 CSLSGGGSDTQYF TGCAGCCTCAGCGGGGGGGGCTCGGATACGCAGTATTTT